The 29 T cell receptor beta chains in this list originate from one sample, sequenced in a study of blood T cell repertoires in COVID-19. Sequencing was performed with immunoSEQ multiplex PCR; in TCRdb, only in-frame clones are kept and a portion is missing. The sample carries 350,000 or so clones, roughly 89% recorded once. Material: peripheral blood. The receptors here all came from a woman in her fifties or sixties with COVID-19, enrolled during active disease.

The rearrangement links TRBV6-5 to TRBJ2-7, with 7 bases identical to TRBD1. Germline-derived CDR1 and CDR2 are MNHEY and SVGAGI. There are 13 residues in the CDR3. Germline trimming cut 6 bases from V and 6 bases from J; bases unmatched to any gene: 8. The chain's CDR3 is CASRQGLVLEQYF. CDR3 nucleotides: TGTGCCAGCAGACAGGGGTTGGTACTCGAGCAGTACTTC.

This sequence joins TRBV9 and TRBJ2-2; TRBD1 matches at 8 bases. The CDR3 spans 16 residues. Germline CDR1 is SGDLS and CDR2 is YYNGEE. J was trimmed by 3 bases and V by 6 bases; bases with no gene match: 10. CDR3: CASTVGGQVDTGELFF. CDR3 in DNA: TGTGCCAGCACCGTGGGGGGACAGGTAGACACCGGGGAGCTGTTTTTT.

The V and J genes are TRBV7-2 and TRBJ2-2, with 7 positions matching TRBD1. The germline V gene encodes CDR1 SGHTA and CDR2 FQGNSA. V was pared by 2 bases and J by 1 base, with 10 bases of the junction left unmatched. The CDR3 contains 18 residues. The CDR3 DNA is TGTGCCAGCAGCTTATTTCGATTGGCAGGGGGGAACACCGGGGAGCTGTTTTTT. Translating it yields CASSLFRLAGGNTGELFF.

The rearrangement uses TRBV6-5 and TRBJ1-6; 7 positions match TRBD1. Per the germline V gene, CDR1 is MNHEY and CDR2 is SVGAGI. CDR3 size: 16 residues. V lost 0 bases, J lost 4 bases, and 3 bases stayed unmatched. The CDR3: CASSYSTTGYNSPLHF. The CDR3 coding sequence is TGTGCCAGCAGTTACTCCACGACAGGGTATAATTCACCCCTCCACTTT.

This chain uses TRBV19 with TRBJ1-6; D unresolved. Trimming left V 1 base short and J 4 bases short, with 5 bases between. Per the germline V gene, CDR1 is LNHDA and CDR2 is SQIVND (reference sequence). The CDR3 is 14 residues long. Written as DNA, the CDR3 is TGTGCCAGTAGTATAGCGGGGTATAATTCACCCCTCCACTTT. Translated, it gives CASSIAGYNSPLHF.

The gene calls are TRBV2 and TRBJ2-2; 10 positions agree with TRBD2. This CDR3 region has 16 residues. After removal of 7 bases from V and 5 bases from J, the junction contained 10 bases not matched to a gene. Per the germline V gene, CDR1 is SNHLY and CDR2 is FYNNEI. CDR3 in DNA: TGTGCCAGCACCCCCAGCGGGGGGGCGGGTACCGGGGAGCTGTTTTTT. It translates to CASTPSGGAGTGELFF.

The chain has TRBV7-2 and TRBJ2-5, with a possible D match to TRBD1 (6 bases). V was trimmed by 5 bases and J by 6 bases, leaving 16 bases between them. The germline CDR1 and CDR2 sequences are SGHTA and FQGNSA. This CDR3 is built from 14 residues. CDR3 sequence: CASSGNRVLKTQYF. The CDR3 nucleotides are TGTGCCAGCAGCGGCAACAGGGTCCTAAAGACCCAGTACTTC.

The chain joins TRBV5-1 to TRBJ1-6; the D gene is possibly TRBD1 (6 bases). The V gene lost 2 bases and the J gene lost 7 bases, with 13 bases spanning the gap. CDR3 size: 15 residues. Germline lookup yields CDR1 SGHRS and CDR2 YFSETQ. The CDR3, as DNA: TGCGCCAGCAGCTTACAGGGATCGGACAATTCACCCCTCCACTTT. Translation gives CASSLQGSDNSPLHF. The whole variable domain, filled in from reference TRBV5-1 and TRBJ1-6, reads KAGVTQTPRYLIKTRGQQVTLSCSPISGHRSVSWYQQTPGQGLQFLFEYFSETQRNKGNFPGRFSGRQFSNSRSEMNVSTLELGDSALYLCASSLQGSDNSPLHFGNGTRLTVT.

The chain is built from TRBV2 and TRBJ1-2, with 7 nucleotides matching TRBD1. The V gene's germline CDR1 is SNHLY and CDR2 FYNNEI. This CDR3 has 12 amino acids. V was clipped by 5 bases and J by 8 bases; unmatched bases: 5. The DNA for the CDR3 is TGTGCCAGCAGTCCGGGACAGTCGGGCTACACCTTC. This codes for CASSPGQSGYTF.

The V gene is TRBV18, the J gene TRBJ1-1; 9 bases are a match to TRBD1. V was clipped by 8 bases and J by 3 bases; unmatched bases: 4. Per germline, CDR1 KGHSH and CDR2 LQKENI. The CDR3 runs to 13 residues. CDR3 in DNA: TGTGCCAGCACGACAGGGGGGCACACTGAAGCTTTCTTT. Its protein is CASTTGGHTEAFF.

The CDR3 is CASSQLGGAAGENEQFF. CDR3 sequence (DNA): TGTGCCAGCAGCCAATTAGGAGGAGCGGCAGGGGAGAATGAGCAGTTCTTC. This chain joins TRBV7-2 and TRBJ2-1; possibly TRBD1 for D (6 bases). CDR1 and CDR2 from the germline V gene are SGHTA and FQGNSA. Deletions cut 5 bases from V and 7 bases from J, with 24 bases between. There are 17 residues in the CDR3.

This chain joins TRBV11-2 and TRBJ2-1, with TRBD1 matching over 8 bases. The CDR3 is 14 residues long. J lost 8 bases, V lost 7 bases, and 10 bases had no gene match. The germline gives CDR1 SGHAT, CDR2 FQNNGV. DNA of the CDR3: TGTGCCAGCACCCCGGACAGGGTTATTGATGAGCAGTTCTTC. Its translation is CASTPDRVIDEQFF.

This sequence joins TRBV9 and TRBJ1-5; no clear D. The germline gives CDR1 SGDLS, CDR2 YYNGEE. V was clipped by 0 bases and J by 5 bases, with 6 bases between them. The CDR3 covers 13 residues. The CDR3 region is CASSVEEYQPQHF. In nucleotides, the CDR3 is TGTGCCAGCAGCGTAGAAGAGTATCAGCCCCAGCATTTT.

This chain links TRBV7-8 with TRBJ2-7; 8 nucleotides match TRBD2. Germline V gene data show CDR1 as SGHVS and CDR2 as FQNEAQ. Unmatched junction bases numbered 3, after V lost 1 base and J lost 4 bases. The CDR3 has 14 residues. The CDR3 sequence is CASSLGGGPYEQYF. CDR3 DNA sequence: TGTGCCAGCAGCTTAGGCGGGGGGCCTTACGAGCAGTACTTC.

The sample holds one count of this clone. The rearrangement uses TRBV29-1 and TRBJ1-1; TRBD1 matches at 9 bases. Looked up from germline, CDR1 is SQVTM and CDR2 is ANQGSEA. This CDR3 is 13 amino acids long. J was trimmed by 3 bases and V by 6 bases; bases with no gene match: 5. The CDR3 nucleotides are TGCAGCGTAGGGACAGGGAAGTACACTGAAGCTTTCTTT. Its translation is CSVGTGKYTEAFF. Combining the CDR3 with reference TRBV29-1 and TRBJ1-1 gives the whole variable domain SAVISQKPSRDICQRGTSLTIQCQVDSQVTMMFWYRQQPGQSLTLIATANQGSEATYESGFVIDKFPISRPNLTFSTLTVSNMSPEDSSIYLCSVGTGKYTEAFFGQGTRLTVV.

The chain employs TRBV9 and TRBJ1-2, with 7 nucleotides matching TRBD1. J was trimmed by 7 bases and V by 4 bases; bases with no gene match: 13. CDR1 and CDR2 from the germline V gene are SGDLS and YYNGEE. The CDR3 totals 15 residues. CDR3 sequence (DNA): TGTGCCAGCAGCCCTGGGACAGTCCCCCGTAGTGGCTACACCTTC. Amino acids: CASSPGTVPRSGYTF.

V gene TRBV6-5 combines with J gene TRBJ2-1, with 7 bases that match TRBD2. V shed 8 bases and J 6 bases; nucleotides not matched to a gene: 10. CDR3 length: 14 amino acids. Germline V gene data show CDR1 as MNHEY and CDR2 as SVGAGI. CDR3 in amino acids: CASWDRRGSNEQFF. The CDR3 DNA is TGTGCCAGCTGGGATAGGCGGGGGTCCAATGAGCAGTTCTTC.

The CDR3 region is CASGLGTGLGDTEAFF. The CDR3 DNA sequence: TGTGCTAGTGGTTTGGGGACAGGCCTCGGGGACACTGAAGCTTTCTTT. The rearrangement uses TRBV12-5 and TRBJ1-1; 7 bases line up with TRBD1. The CDR3 has 16 amino acids. Germline assignment: CDR1 LGHNT and CDR2 FRNRAP. The J segment lost 3 bases and the V segment lost 1 base, leaving 8 bases of the junction unmatched.

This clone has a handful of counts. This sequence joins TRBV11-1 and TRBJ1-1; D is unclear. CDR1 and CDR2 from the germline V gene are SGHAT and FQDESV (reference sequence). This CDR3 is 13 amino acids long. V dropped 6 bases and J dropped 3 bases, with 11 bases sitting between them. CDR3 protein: CASRGPSDTEAFF. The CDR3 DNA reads TGTGCCAGCAGGGGCCCTAGCGACACTGAAGCTTTCTTT.

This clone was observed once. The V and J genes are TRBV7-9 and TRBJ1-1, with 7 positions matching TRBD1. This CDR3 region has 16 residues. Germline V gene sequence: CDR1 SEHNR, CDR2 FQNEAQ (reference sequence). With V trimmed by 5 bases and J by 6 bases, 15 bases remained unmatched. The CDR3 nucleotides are TGTGCCAGCAGCACCCGGACAGGACCCGTTTCCCCTGAAGCTTTCTTT. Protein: CASSTRTGPVSPEAFF.

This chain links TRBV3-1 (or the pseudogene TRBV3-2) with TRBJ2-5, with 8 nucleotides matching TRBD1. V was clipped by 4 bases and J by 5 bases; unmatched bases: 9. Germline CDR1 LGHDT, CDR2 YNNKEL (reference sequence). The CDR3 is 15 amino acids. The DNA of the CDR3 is TGTGCCAGCAGCCCGGGACAGGTCCGGGGGGAGACCCAGTACTTC. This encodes CASSPGQVRGETQYF.

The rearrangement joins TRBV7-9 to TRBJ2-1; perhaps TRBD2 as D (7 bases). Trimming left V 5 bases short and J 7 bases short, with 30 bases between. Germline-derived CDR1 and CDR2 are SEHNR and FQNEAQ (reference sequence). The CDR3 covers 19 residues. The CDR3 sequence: CASSAVGGRSQTSRNEQFF. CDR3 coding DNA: TGTGCCAGCAGCGCCGTGGGGGGGCGATCACAGACGTCTAGGAATGAGCAGTTCTTC. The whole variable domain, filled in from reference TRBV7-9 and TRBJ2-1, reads DTGVSQNPRHKITKRGQNVTFRCDPISEHNRLYWYRQTLGQGPEFLTYFQNEAQLEKSRLLSDRFSAERPKGSFSTLEIQRTEQGDSAMYLCASSAVGGRSQTSRNEQFFGPGTRLTVL.

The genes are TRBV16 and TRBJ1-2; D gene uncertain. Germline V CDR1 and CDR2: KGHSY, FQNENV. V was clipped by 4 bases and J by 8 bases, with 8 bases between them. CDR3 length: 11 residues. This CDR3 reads CASSPLGGYTF. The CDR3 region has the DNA TGTGCCAGCAGCCCGCTGGGCGGCTACACCTTC.

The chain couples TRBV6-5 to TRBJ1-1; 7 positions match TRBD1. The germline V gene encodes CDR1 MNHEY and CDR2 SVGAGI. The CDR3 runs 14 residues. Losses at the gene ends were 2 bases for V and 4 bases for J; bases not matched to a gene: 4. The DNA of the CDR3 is TGTGCCAGCAGTTACCGGGACAGTTCCACTGAAGCTTTCTTT. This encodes CASSYRDSSTEAFF.

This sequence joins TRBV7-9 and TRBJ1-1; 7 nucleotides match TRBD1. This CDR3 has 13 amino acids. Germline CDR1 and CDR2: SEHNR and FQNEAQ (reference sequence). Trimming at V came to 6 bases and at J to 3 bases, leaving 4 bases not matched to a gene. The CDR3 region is CASRTGLDTEAFF. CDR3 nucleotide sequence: TGTGCCAGCAGGACAGGGTTGGACACTGAAGCTTTCTTT.

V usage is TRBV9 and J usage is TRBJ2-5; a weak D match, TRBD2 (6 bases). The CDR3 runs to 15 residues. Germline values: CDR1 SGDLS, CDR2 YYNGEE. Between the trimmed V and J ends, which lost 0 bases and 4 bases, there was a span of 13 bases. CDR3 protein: CASSVATSQGETQYF. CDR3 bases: TGTGCCAGCAGCGTAGCTACTAGCCAAGGAGAGACCCAGTACTTC.

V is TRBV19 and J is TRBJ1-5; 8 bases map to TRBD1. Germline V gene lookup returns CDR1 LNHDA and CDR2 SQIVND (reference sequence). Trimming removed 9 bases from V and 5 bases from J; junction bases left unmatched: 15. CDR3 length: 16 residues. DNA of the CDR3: TGTGCCAGCTCTGCCTGGGGCAGGGGGCGCGATCAGCCCCAGCATTTT. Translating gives CASSAWGRGRDQPQHF.

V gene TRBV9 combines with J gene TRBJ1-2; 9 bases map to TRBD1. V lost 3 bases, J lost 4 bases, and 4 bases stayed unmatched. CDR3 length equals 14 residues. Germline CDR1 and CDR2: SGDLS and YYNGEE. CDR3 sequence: CASSADRGGYGYTF. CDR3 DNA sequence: TGTGCCAGCAGCGCCGACAGGGGGGGCTATGGCTACACCTTC. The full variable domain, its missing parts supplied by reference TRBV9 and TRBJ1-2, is DSGVTQTPKHLITATGQRVTLRCSPRSGDLSVYWYQQSLDQGLQFLIQYYNGEERAKGNILERFSAQQFPDLHSELNLSSLELGDSALYFCASSADRGGYGYTFGSGTRLTVV.

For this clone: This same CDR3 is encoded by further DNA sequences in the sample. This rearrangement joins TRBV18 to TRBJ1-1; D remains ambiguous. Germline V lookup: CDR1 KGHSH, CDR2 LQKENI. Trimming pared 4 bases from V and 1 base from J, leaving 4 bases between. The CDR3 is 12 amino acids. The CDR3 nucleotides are TGTGCCAGCTCACTACAGAACACTGAAGCTTTCTTT. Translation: CASSLQNTEAFF.